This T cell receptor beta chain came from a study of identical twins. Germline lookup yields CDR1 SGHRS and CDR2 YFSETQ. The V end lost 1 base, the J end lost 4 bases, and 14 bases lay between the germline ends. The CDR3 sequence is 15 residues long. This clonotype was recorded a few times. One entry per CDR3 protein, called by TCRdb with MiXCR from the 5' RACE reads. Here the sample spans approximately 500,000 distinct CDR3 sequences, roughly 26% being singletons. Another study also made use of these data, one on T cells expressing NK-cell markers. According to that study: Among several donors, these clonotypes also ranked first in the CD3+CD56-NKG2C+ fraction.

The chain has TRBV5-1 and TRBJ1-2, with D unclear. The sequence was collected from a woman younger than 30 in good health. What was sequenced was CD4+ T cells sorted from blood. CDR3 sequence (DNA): TGCGCCAGCAGCTTGACCTCAATAAGTAGCTATGGCTACACCTTC. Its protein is CASSLTSISSYGYTF.